The rows below give T cell receptor beta chains drawn from one sample of a study of blood T cells in healthy people across ages. Each CDR3 protein is one row after TCRdb ran MiXCR on the 5' RACE reads. The repertoire holds fewer than 800,000 distinct CDR3 sequences, approximately 29% seen once, with 15% in the top ten. Sequenced input: blood. The receptors were gathered from a woman over 75 in good health. CDR3s include the opening cysteine and the closing phenylalanine or tryptophan. Each record gives: V gene, clone size, CDR3 protein. Clone size is not always given. Where it is, it says once, few, many or a class for expanded clones.

TRBV20-1	many	CSARAASGVNEQFF
TRBV6-2/TRBV6-3	many	CASSYSGAQYF
TRBV7-6	NA	CASSSYTGGFTEAFF
TRBV5-1	many	CASSTGTGVNYEQYF
TRBV11-2	many	CASSQPDRKWDYEQYF
TRBV4-1	NA	CASSQGTSGSADTQYF
TRBV6-1	few	CASSQAGGQVLSYEQYF
TRBV4-1	NA	CASQGLSSYEQYF
TRBV7-6	NA	CASSLASSWNTEAFF
TRBV18	few	CASSPGLAATDTQYF
TRBV5-1	many	CASSPLRPQETQYF
TRBV30	many	CAWSVGRGTEAFF
TRBV20-1	NA	CSAIPGFEAFF
TRBV6-5	many	CASSYSRGGGDEQYF
TRBV3-1	many	CASSQVVRHNEQFF
TRBV11-2	many	CASSPLGGSYEQYF
TRBV3-1	few	CASSQVGGQPQHF
TRBV4-2	many	CASSQVGRGGVISHEQYF
TRBV10-3	many	CAISESTYEQYF
TRBV27	NA	CASSPQGRGLPEGYTF
TRBV27	NA	CASSPIMQETQYF
TRBV6-2/TRBV6-3	NA	CASSYGLGSYEQYF
TRBV28	NA	CVSSPPRGAEGYTF
TRBV28	NA	CASSFDPGPGDEKLFF
TRBV6-1	NA	CASSETYQSYEQYF
TRBV4-2	many	CASSQVSGETYEQYF
TRBV6-2/TRBV6-3	NA	CASSYGDRGYYEQYF
TRBV27	NA	CASSSNLGLAGPPWTDTQYF
TRBV20-1	NA	CSARDGGSSYNEQFF
TRBV6-2/TRBV6-3	few	CASSLSGTGTGTEAFF
TRBV2	NA	CASSETDISTIYGYTF
TRBV30	NA	CAWSVGGRETQFF
TRBV30	few	CALGQGTDQPQHF
TRBV5-1	many	CASSDGSHAETQYF
TRBV4-3	many	CASSQARGGNSPLHF
TRBV29-1	NA	CSVGGAEETQYF
TRBV6-6	many	CASSSHLRGADQPQHF
TRBV27	many	CASSFGNEGQYNEQFF
TRBV5-1	many	CASSSGRGRGAYNEQFF
TRBV28	many	CASSPWAAPYEQYF
TRBV5-1	NA	CASSLGDSPWGNTEAFF